These T cell receptor beta chains were read from a single sample in a study of blood T cell repertoires in COVID-19. TCRdb's copy holds only in-frame clones and misses some; the assay was immunoSEQ multiplex PCR. The sample consists of roughly 130,000 clones, around 87% of them appearing once. What was sequenced was peripheral blood. Receptors were obtained from a woman aged 55 to 70 with acute or convalescent COVID-19. Each CDR3 is given with its conserved first and last residue. D genes are given only for firm matches. Clone size is not always given. Where it is, it says once, few, many or a class for expanded clones.

J	D	V	size	DNA	CDR3
TRBJ1-2	TRBD1	TRBV28	.	TGTGCCAGCAGTTCTCCAGGGGGCGCAGACTATGGCTACACCTTC	CASSSPGGADYGYTF
TRBJ2-4	.	TRBV7-9	once	TGTGCCAGCAGCTTAGTAGGAGGGGGGGACATTCAGTACTTC	CASSLVGGGDIQYF
TRBJ2-5	.	TRBV18	.	TGTGCCAGCTCACCACTACACAGGGCAGAGACCCAGTACTTC	CASSPLHRAETQYF
TRBJ1-1	.	TRBV19	few	TGTGCCAGTATAGGAGGGACTGAAGCTTTCTTT	CASIGGTEAFF
TRBJ2-1	.	TRBV11-3	.	TGTGCCAGCGGCCTTGGGGCTGCCTACAATGAGCAGTTCTTC	CASGLGAAYNEQFF
TRBJ1-1	TRBD1	TRBV19	few	TGTGCCAGATCTACCGGGACAGGGAGAAGGAGGGGGACTGAAGCTTTCTTT	CARSTGTGRRRGTEAFF
TRBJ1-2	.	TRBV29-1	.	TGCAGCGTTCCCGCGACAGTCTATAACTATGGCTACACCTTC	CSVPATVYNYGYTF
TRBJ2-7	TRBD1	TRBV2	.	TGTGCCAGCAGTCGTACAGGGGGGTCCTACGAGCAGTACTTC	CASSRTGGSYEQYF
TRBJ2-7	TRBD2	TRBV7-9	few	TGTGCCAGCAGCTTACCGGGACTAGCTCCCTACGAGCAGTACTTC	CASSLPGLAPYEQYF
TRBJ1-5	.	TRBV7-2	.	TGTGCCAGCAGCATCCAGTGGAGTCAGCCCCAGCATTTT	CASSIQWSQPQHF
TRBJ2-7	.	TRBV14	.	TGTGCCAGCAGCCAAGATCTGACTTCCTACGAGCAGTACTTC	CASSQDLTSYEQYF
TRBJ1-1	.	TRBV6-5	.	TGTGCCAGCAGCCCCCCAGGTTTACACACTGAAGCTTTCTTT	CASSPPGLHTEAFF
TRBJ2-3	TRBD1	TRBV5-1	.	TGCGCCAGCAGCCCAGGGACAGTTTCAGATACGCAGTATTTT	CASSPGTVSDTQYF
TRBJ2-7	.	TRBV10-3	.	TGTGCCATCAGTGACTCGGGGTACGAGCAGTACTTC	CAISDSGYEQYF
TRBJ1-1	.	TRBV2	.	TGTGCCAGCCTCCGGAAGGGGGAAGCTTTCTTT	CASLRKGEAFF
TRBJ1-4	TRBD1	TRBV15	.	TGTGCCACCAGCAGAGGGGGGACAGGGAGAAATGAAAAACTGTTTTTT	CATSRGGTGRNEKLFF
TRBJ2-6	.	TRBV9	.	TGTGCCAGCAGCGCCACTACAGGGTCTGGGGCCAACGTCCTGACTTTC	CASSATTGSGANVLTF
TRBJ2-3	TRBD2	TRBV6-1	.	TGTGCCAGCAGTGAACCGGTAGCGGGAACAGATACGCAGTATTTT	CASSEPVAGTDTQYF
TRBJ1-1	.	TRBV6-6	.	TGTGCCAGCAGTTACATCACAGGGAGTATTGAAGCTTTCTTT	CASSYITGSIEAFF
TRBJ1-6	TRBD1	TRBV6-1	.	TGTGCCAGCAGTAAAGCCACACAGGGGTGGAATTCACCCCTCCACTTT	CASSKATQGWNSPLHF
TRBJ1-4	.	TRBV19	few	TGTGCCAGTAGCCCGACATCCGGAGGAATTGAAAAACTGTTTTTT	CASSPTSGGIEKLFF
TRBJ2-4	.	TRBV27	.	TGTGCCAGCAGTTTCTCAGGCACCAGGGGGGATATTCAGTACTTC	CASSFSGTRGDIQYF
TRBJ1-3	TRBD1	TRBV10-3	.	TGTGCCATCAGTGGGACGTCCGGGACAGGCGATACCTCTCCAGGAAACACCATATATTTT	CAISGTSGTGDTSPGNTIYF
TRBJ1-1	TRBD1	TRBV5-6	.	TGTGCCAGCAACCTAGGGGGCTCGGGGGCTTTCTTT	CASNLGGSGAFF
TRBJ2-3	TRBD1	TRBV5-1	.	TGCGCCAGCACCCCGGGACAGAGCACAGATACGCAGTATTTT	CASTPGQSTDTQYF
TRBJ1-1	.	TRBV15	.	TGTGCCACCAGCAGAGATCAGGCGGGGAACACTGAAGCTTTCTTT	CATSRDQAGNTEAFF
TRBJ1-1	TRBD1	TRBV9	.	TGTGCCAGCAGCGCCGGACAGGGGGTTAGTGGAAACACTGAAGCTTTCTTT	CASSAGQGVSGNTEAFF
TRBJ2-1	TRBD2	TRBV27	.	TGTGCCAGCAGTTTTTTGGGGCTAGCGGATTACAATGAGCAGTTCTTC	CASSFLGLADYNEQFF
TRBJ1-1	.	TRBV5-1	.	TGCGCCAGCAGCTTGGATCAGGCTGTGAACACTGAAGCTTTCTTT	CASSLDQAVNTEAFF
TRBJ1-2	.	TRBV14	.	TGTGCCAGCAGCCAGAATCAAGGGCGGGGGAATGGCTACACCTTC	CASSQNQGRGNGYTF
TRBJ1-5	.	TRBV5-6	.	TGTGCCAGCAGCTTGCCAAATCAGCCCCAGCATTTT	CASSLPNQPQHF
TRBJ1-1	TRBD1	TRBV30	.	TGTGCCTGGAGCCAGGGGGTCGGCACTGAAGCTTTCTTT	CAWSQGVGTEAFF
TRBJ2-3	TRBD2	TRBV9	.	TGTGCCAGCAGCGTTAGCGGGAGGGCCTCAGATACGCAGTATTTT	CASSVSGRASDTQYF
TRBJ2-5	.	TRBV5-6	few	TGTGCCAGCAGCCCTGGGAGTGTCCCAGAGACCCAGTACTTC	CASSPGSVPETQYF
TRBJ2-1	TRBD1	TRBV5-5	.	TGTGCCAGCAGCTCGGGACAGGGGGCCTACAATGAGCAGTTCTTC	CASSSGQGAYNEQFF
TRBJ2-1	TRBD2	TRBV2	.	TGTGCCAGCAATGAAAAGGGACTATCCTACAATGAGCAGTTCTTC	CASNEKGLSYNEQFF
TRBJ1-6	.	TRBV14	.	TGTGCCAGCAGCCAAGAACCCCGCGAGACCCTCCACTTT	CASSQEPRETLHF
TRBJ2-1	TRBD2	TRBV24-1	.	TGTGCCACCAGTGATCCCAGCGGGAGGAACTCCTACAATGAGCAGTTCTTC	CATSDPSGRNSYNEQFF
TRBJ2-5	.	TRBV18	.	TGTGCCAGCTCACCCCCAGGGGGGCCTCAAGAGACCCAGTACTTC	CASSPPGGPQETQYF
TRBJ1-1	TRBD1	TRBV2	.	TGTGCCAGCAGTCAACAGGGGCCGAACACTGAAGCTTTCTTT	CASSQQGPNTEAFF
TRBJ1-5	TRBD1	TRBV6-5	few	TGTGCCAGCGCGGGACAGGTTAGCAATCAGCCCCAGCATTTT	CASAGQVSNQPQHF
TRBJ1-1	.	TRBV25-1	once	TGTGCCAGCAGTGAAACTACCAGGGTGGGTAAGACTGAAGCTTTCTTT	CASSETTRVGKTEAFF
TRBJ1-2	TRBD1	TRBV2	once	TGTGCCAGCAGAGACAGGGAACAGAACTATGGCTACACCTTC	CASRDREQNYGYTF
TRBJ2-2	.	TRBV19	.	TGTGCCAGTAGTATGATGACACAGGGCCTCGGGGAGCTGTTTTTT	CASSMMTQGLGELFF
TRBJ1-3	TRBD1	TRBV6-5	.	TGTGCCAGCACAAGCACAGGGGGTGGAGGAAACACCATATATTTT	CASTSTGGGGNTIYF
TRBJ2-1	TRBD2	TRBV5-1	.	TGCGCCAGCAGCCCTCTGACTAGCGGGGGGGGCAATGAGCAGTTCTTC	CASSPLTSGGGNEQFF
TRBJ2-2	.	TRBV11-2	.	TGTGCCAGCAGCTCCGGGACTCTGAACACCGGGGAGCTGTTTTTT	CASSSGTLNTGELFF
TRBJ2-1	TRBD2	TRBV19	.	TGTGCCAGTAGTAAGGTTAGCGGGAGTTCTGGCAATGAGCAGTTCTTC	CASSKVSGSSGNEQFF
TRBJ1-3	.	TRBV6-5	.	TGTGCCAGCAGCCCCCCGTCTGGAAACACCATATATTTT	CASSPPSGNTIYF
TRBJ2-7	TRBD2	TRBV19	once	TGTGCCAGTAGGAGCGGGAACCTCTACGAGCAGTACTTC	CASRSGNLYEQYF
TRBJ2-2	.	TRBV12-3/TRBV12-4	.	TGTGCCAGCAGTTTTAACACCGGGGAGCTGTTTTTT	CASSFNTGELFF
TRBJ2-1	TRBD1	TRBV29-1	.	TGCAGCGTTGTTCGGGGGACAGGTCCAAATGAGCAGTTCTTC	CSVVRGTGPNEQFF
TRBJ1-1	.	TRBV4-2	few	TGTGCCAGCAGCCGCCTGGGGGGGGACACTGAAGCTTTCTTT	CASSRLGGDTEAFF
TRBJ1-2	.	TRBV3-1/TRBV3-2	.	TGTGCCAGCAGCCAAGATTTGTCGGGGAGCTTTCTCACCTTC	CASSQDLSGSFLTF
TRBJ2-5	.	TRBV7-8	once	TGTGCCAGCAGCTTGATCCAGACAACCGCCCAAGAGACCCAGTACTTC	CASSLIQTTAQETQYF
TRBJ2-6	.	TRBV30	.	TGTGCCTGGAGTAGTCCGGGATTTGGGGCCAACGTCCTGACTTTC	CAWSSPGFGANVLTF